The entry that follows covers one T cell receptor (beta chain) sequence. Antigen specificity is unknown. The sample belongs to a study of OX40 agonist ivuxolimab in advanced cancers. This CDR3 comprises 14 residues. CDR1 is MNHEY and CDR2 is SMNVEV in the germline V gene (reference sequence). The V and J ends lost 3 bases and 3 bases respectively, with 11 bases between them. Repertoires were generated with immunoSEQ multiplex PCR, while TCRdb's copy carries only in-frame clones and drops some. The data hold about 66,000 clones, with 83% observed a single time. Study results and caveats: Relative to CD4+ cells, CD8+ T cells on average had more expanded clones.

The source material was CD4+ or CD8+ T cells sorted from blood, sampled in a trial of the OX40 agonist ivuxolimab. The sequence derives from an adult with an advanced solid tumor such as melanoma, head and neck, liver or kidney cancer. The chain joins TRBV27 to TRBJ1-2; tentative D call: TRBD1 (6 bases). The CDR3 here is CASSFRGLDYGYTF. CDR3 nucleotides: TGTGCCAGCAGTTTCAGGGGATTGGACTATGGCTACACCTTC.